The clone carrying this T cell receptor (beta chain) was detected once. What it binds is not known. These data come from a study of CD8+ T cells in alopecia areata. Study-wide context: Treatment of the treated patients consisted of oral tofacitinib, 5 to 10 mg twice daily.

Reverse transcribed after extraction, RNA yielded cDNA as the sequencing template. Here immunoSEQ multiplex PCR was the method, and the copy in TCRdb shows in-frame clones only, minus some. The table records 150,000 to 200,000 clones, roughly 65% of them present only once. Whole-study results and caveats: Sequences from scalp samples also cover resident alphabeta T cells of normal skin.

The CDR3 extends over 16 amino acids. Germline assignment: CDR1 MNHEY and CDR2 SMNVEV (reference sequence). Trimming left V 5 bases short and J 0 bases short, with 13 bases between. Treatment reported: oral pan-JAK inhibitor, 5-10 mg twice daily. Both peripheral blood and punch biopsies of lesional scalp skin were obtained from patients who had alopecia areata. This clonotype originated in a human donor with alopecia areata. The chain carries TRBV27 and TRBJ2-2; D possibly corresponds to TRBD2 (6 bases). The sample was CD4+ T cells sorted from blood, taken at week 4, from a patient treated with tofacitinib. The CDR3 nucleotides are TGTGCCAGCAGTCCCCTCGCGGGGACGAACACCGGGGAGCTGTTTTTT. Translating it yields CASSPLAGTNTGELFF.